This T cell receptor beta chain was sequenced for a study of blood T cell repertoires in COVID-19 (dated by TCRdb to 2020 to 2021). For the study in its entirety: Samples from collaborators originated in the United States, Italy and Spain and spanned both the acute and convalescent phases of COVID-19. The prospective study material was composed of cDNA or gDNA derived from T cells, B-cell-depleted T cells, or PBMCs. Deeply sampled blood TCRbeta repertoires from subjects exposed to, actively infected with, or recovered from COVID-19 were included in the dataset. The repertoires were released in a freely available public database meant as a resource for research on the immune response to SARS-CoV-2. Samples came from the ongoing ImmuneRACE study (first 160 participants) plus 1,254 subjects from 6 global collaborators. A de-identified subject ID, COVID-19 status, age in years and sex were almost always included in the sample metadata. Where available, HLA class I and class II types were taken from metadata supplied by the sample provider and were not determined by assay-based typing. Here is what the overall study found, with its caveats: How much clinical and demographic metadata was included differed by source and by participant, and the metadata was provided uncurated.

The immunoSEQ Assay, a bias-controlled multiplex PCR, was used to amplify TCRbeta CDR3 regions from genomic DNA. On the authors' methods: The number of nucleated cells in each sample was estimated by amplification of reference gene primers within the assay. To quantify the absolute abundance of each unique TCRbeta CDR3 rearrangement, sequence reads were collapsed and filtered. For each sample, productive Simpson clonality was calculated as the square root of Simpson's diversity index across productive rearrangements. What TCRdb holds here is the immuneACCESS table cut down to in-frame rearrangements. Part of the clones is not present; checked against another copy, under half of the missing clones reflect an unresolved V gene, and the others are unexplained. V and J calls and clone size are as listed in that table; D and trimming were resolved from the DNA. In this sample the table shows some 190,000 clones, roughly 81% of which occur a single time. Jointly, the top ten make up roughly 9.6% of the sample.

One collaborating source in Seattle enrolled patients while the patients were actively infected and followed the patients over time throughout the course of disease. The collaborating institutions used their own protocols to collect whole blood in K2EDTA tubes. For TCRbeta analysis, collaborators shipped samples as frozen whole blood, isolated PBMCs, or DNA extracted from either of those sample types. This clone was recorded only once. There is no known antigen for this receptor. It has no much larger one-base neighbor in the sample; base qualities were not kept. The sequencing input was peripheral blood. The receptor was isolated from a middle-aged woman with COVID-19, enrolled during active disease.

The DNA is TGTGCCAGCACGGACAGCTCGAACACCGGGGAGCTGTTTTTT. This sequence encodes CASTDSSNTGELFF. The rearranged segments are TRBV9 and TRBJ2-2, and TRBD1 may be the D gene, going by 6 matching bases. The CDR3 runs 14 residues from the cysteine to the phenylalanine. This entry keeps only the CDR3 DNA: 42 bases, framed from base 1. Cut back by 6 bases and 0 bases, the V and J ends lie 9 bases apart. According to the germline V gene, CDR1 reads SGDLS and CDR2 reads YYNGEE.